The clone carrying this TCR beta chain was seen many times. TCRdb independently ran MiXCR on the PCR reads; one entry per CDR3 protein. The data contain 600,000 to 650,000 distinct CDR3 sequences, about 20% of them singletons. Germline V gene sequence: CDR1 SGHNT, CDR2 YYREEE (reference sequence). Trimming removed 0 bases at V and 6 bases at J, with 10 bases between. The CDR3 loop spans 13 amino acids. The data stem from a study of molecular identifiers for immune sequencing clone quantification. Sequencing used naive CD8+ T cells from blood, with Jurkat cell RNA spiked in. The subset is: FACS-sorted CD8+CD4-CCR7+CD45RA+ naive T cells. This sequence originates from a human donor in good health. Some libraries in this study had Jurkat cell RNA spiked in. V is TRBV5-4 and J is TRBJ2-7; D ambiguous. CDR3 in DNA: TGTGCCAGCAGCTTGGACACTTCCCCCGAGCAGTACTTC. Its translation: CASSLDTSPEQYF.